A single sample is the source of the 14 T cell receptor beta chains below, sequenced in a study of cytomegalovirus exposure and HLA in healthy donors. Amplification used 60 Vbeta primers and 13 Jbeta primers. Method: immunoSEQ multiplex PCR; TCRdb's copy keeps in-frame clones and lacks some. The table has approximately 150,000 clones, around 78% seen once; the top ten hold roughly 1.5%. Material for sequencing was PBMCs. The origin of the receptors is a woman aged 18-29 years in good health and CMV-seronegative.

The chain combines TRBV30 with TRBJ2-7; no clear D gene. CDR1 and CDR2 from the germline V gene are GTSNPN and SVGIG (reference sequence). The CDR3 contains 17 residues. Trimming left V 2 bases short and J 3 bases short, with 23 bases between. CDR3 nucleotide sequence: TGTGCCTGGAGTCCTAACCGTCCCACCCCCGCAGGCTACGAGCAGTACTTC. Translating gives CAWSPNRPTPAGYEQYF.

The rearrangement joins TRBV7-9 to TRBJ2-3; a possible D gene is TRBD1 (7 bases). CDR1 and CDR2 (germline): SEHNR, FQNEAQ (reference sequence). CDR3 length: 15 amino acids. V dropped 5 bases and J dropped 9 bases, with 21 bases sitting between them. The CDR3 nucleotides are TGTGCCAGCAGCCAGGGGGACTCCAGCGTAGACACGCAGTATTTT. It codes for CASSQGDSSVDTQYF.

The chain carries TRBV2 and TRBJ2-7, with TRBD2 as a possible D gene (6 bases). Trimming removed 7 bases from V and 5 bases from J, with 12 bases in between. CDR1 is SNHLY, CDR2 FYNNEI, per germline. This CDR3 has 12 amino acids. In DNA form, the CDR3 reads TGTGCCAGCACCGGGACTCAACACGAGCAGTACTTC. Translating it yields CASTGTQHEQYF.

The chain links TRBV29-1 to TRBJ1-5; 9 bases map to TRBD1. V lost 5 bases and J lost 4; bases outside the gene matches: 9. Per the germline V gene, CDR1 is SQVTM and CDR2 is ANQGSEA. The CDR3 extends over 15 amino acids. The CDR3 spells CSVSLGTGINQPQHF. The CDR3 DNA follows: TGCAGCGTTTCGCTCGGGACAGGGATTAATCAGCCCCAGCATTTT.

This chain joins TRBV7-8 and TRBJ2-3; no firm D call. The CDR3 loop spans 13 amino acids. Trimming cost V 5 bases and J 4 bases, with 10 bases left between them. The germline CDR1 and CDR2 sequences are SGHVS and FQNEAQ. CDR3 coding DNA: TGTGCCAGCAGCCGCGACCTAGCAGATACGCAGTATTTT. It specifies CASSRDLADTQYF.

The J gene is TRBJ1-2, the V gene TRBV27; no clear D gene. The ends were cut back, 2 bases at V and 8 bases at J, with 12 bases in the middle. CDR1 and CDR2 from the germline V gene are MNHEY and SMNVEV (reference sequence). CDR3 length: 13 residues. This CDR3 is CASSLNMGGGYTF. The CDR3 region has the DNA TGTGCCAGCAGTTTAAATATGGGCGGGGGCTACACCTTC.

The chain combines TRBV7-9 with TRBJ2-1; 7 bases are shared with TRBD1. CDR1 and CDR2 from the germline V gene are SEHNR and FQNEAQ (reference sequence). The V gene end was trimmed by 6 bases and the J gene end by 10 bases; junction bases not matched to a gene: 3. The CDR3 is 11 residues long. Written as DNA, the CDR3 is TGTGCCAGCAGGACAGGGTGGGAGCAGTTCTTC. Its protein product is CASRTGWEQFF.

This clone was seen more than once but under ten times. The V gene is TRBV2, the J gene TRBJ2-1; TRBD1 matches at 9 bases. Germline values: CDR1 SNHLY, CDR2 FYNNEI. J lost 6 bases, V lost 6 bases, and 12 bases had no gene match. The CDR3 has 16 amino acids. The CDR3: CASSEGTGNSGNEQFF. For the CDR3, the DNA is TGTGCCAGCAGCGAGGGGACAGGGAATTCGGGCAATGAGCAGTTCTTC.

The chain links TRBV5-1 to TRBJ2-7; TRBD2 aligns across 10 bases. This CDR3 spans 15 amino acids. With V trimmed by 1 base and J by 3 bases, 4 bases remained unmatched. CDR1 SGHRS and CDR2 YFSETQ come from the germline V gene. The CDR3 loop reads CASSLTTSGFYEQYF. CDR3 DNA: TGCGCCAGCAGCTTGACGACTAGCGGGTTCTACGAGCAGTACTTC.

On this clone: Mismatch with germline at one junction end may stem from a read error. The genes are TRBV7-9 and TRBJ1-4; D is ambiguous. Germline loops: CDR1 SEHNR, CDR2 FQNEAQ (reference sequence). CDR3 length: 16 amino acids. CDR3 in DNA: TGTTCCAGCAGCTTAGTCTTGGGAGGGTCGGTGGGAAAACTGTTTTTT. Amino acids: CSSSLVLGGSVGKLFF.

The chain joins TRBV7-9 to TRBJ2-1; a weak D match, TRBD1 (5 bases). Trimming took 5 bases from V and 8 from J, leaving 16 bases between them. This CDR3 region has 14 residues. CDR1 and CDR2 from the germline V gene are SEHNR and FQNEAQ (reference sequence). CDR3 sequence (DNA): TGTGCCAGCAGCATACCACAGGAACAGGATGAGCAGTTCTTC. Its translation is CASSIPQEQDEQFF.

The chain links TRBV7-8 to TRBJ2-3; D is perhaps TRBD2 (6 bases). Germline CDR1 reads SGHVS; CDR2 reads FQNEAQ. With 4 bases removed from V and 7 bases from J, the gap between germline ends came to 15 bases. CDR3 length equals 14 residues. The CDR3 region has the DNA TGTGCCAGCAGCTGGCTCGGGACTTCTAATACGCAGTATTTT. Translation: CASSWLGTSNTQYF.

The chain is built from TRBV5-1 and TRBJ2-1, with 9 bases that match TRBD2. This CDR3 spans 16 amino acids. V was clipped by 4 bases and J by 4 bases; unmatched bases: 9. The V gene's germline CDR1 is SGHRS and CDR2 YFSETQ. The CDR3 loop reads CASSLRRGRDYNEQFF. The CDR3 DNA reads as TGCGCCAGCAGCCTCCGTCGCGGGAGGGATTACAATGAGCAGTTCTTC.

The V call is TRBV29-1, the J call TRBJ2-7, with TRBD1 identical over 9 bases. Looked up from germline, CDR1 is SQVTM and CDR2 is ANQGSEA. This CDR3 is 14 amino acids long. Trimming cost V 4 bases and J 4 bases; bases outside gene matches: 8. CDR3 residues: CSVGGGQGIYEQYF. CDR3 coding DNA: TGCAGCGTTGGGGGTGGACAGGGGATTTACGAGCAGTACTTC.